The clone carrying this TCR beta chain was detected only once. Antigen unknown. The PCR employed 60 Vbeta primers together with 13 Jbeta primers. Profiled with immunoSEQ multiplex PCR; TCRdb holds only in-frame clones, not every one. The sample carries 150,000 to 200,000 clones, around 82% recorded once. This specimen comes from a study of cytomegalovirus exposure and HLA in healthy donors. Study findings and constraints: Prior analysis indicated that the majority of TCR beta V segments exhibited productivity approximately 87% or approximately 30% of the time.

This CDR3 comprises 13 residues. The germline V gene encodes CDR1 SGDLS and CDR2 YYNGEE. The ends were cut back, 3 bases at V and 9 bases at J, with 13 bases in the middle. Healthy bone marrow donors supplied every sample. Donors showed nominal health when sampled, although they likely had unrecorded immune exposures. The genes are TRBV9 and TRBJ2-1; D may be TRBD2 (5 bases). Sequenced: PBMCs. This TCR derives from a woman in her twenties or thirties in good health and CMV-seropositive. The CDR3 sequence: CASSAGLQVEQFF. CDR3 bases: TGTGCCAGCAGCGCAGGACTGCAGGTTGAGCAGTTCTTC. Based on the CDR3 plus reference TRBV9 and TRBJ2-1, the full variable domain is DSGVTQTPKHLITATGQRVTLRCSPRSGDLSVYWYQQSLDQGLQFLIQYYNGEERAKGNILERFSAQQFPDLHSELNLSSLELGDSALYFCASSAGLQVEQFFGPGTRLTVL.